A selection of T cell receptor beta chains follows, all from one sample in a study of shared clonotypes between healthy human individuals. Only in-frame clones appear in the TCRdb table, and some are missing; sequencing was by immunoSEQ multiplex PCR. The sample gives 700,000 to 950,000 clones, roughly 96% of which show up once; under 0.25% is in the top ten. Sequenced: naive CD8+ T cells sorted from blood. The receptors come from a man aged 30-40 years in good health. Each CDR3 is given with its conserved first and last residue. D genes are given only for firm matches. Clone size is stated in some rows and not others, as once, few, many or a class when expanded.

J	V	D	size	CDR3	DNA
TRBJ2-7	TRBV9	TRBD2	NA	CASSELAGGPYEQYF	TGTGCCAGCAGCGAATTAGCGGGAGGGCCCTACGAGCAGTACTTC
TRBJ2-1	TRBV4-1	NA	NA	CASSQGGKSSYNEQFF	TGCGCCAGCAGCCAAGGGGGTAAGAGCTCCTACAATGAGCAGTTCTTC
TRBJ2-3	TRBV5-1	NA	NA	CASSYFGPPDTQYF	TGCGCCAGCAGCTACTTTGGGCCCCCAGATACGCAGTATTTT
TRBJ1-1	TRBV2	NA	NA	CASSDYQGSEAFF	TGTGCCAGCAGTGACTATCAGGGCAGTGAAGCTTTCTTT
TRBJ2-3	TRBV10-3	NA	NA	CAISESMAPDTQYF	TGTGCCATCAGTGAGTCGATGGCGCCAGATACGCAGTATTTT
TRBJ1-2	TRBV6-5	TRBD1	NA	CASRTGDGYTF	TGTGCCAGCAGAACAGGGGATGGCTACACCTTC
TRBJ1-2	TRBV11-2	NA	NA	CASSSLGTASGYTF	TGTGCCAGCAGCTCCCTAGGGACGGCGTCTGGCTACACCTTC
TRBJ2-3	TRBV28	NA	NA	CASSFRKGRATDTQYF	TGTGCCAGCAGTTTCAGGAAAGGGCGGGCCACAGATACGCAGTATTTT
TRBJ1-1	TRBV11-3	NA	NA	CARIKGTGNTEAFF	TGTGCCAGAATTAAGGGTACCGGGAACACTGAAGCTTTCTTT
TRBJ2-7	TRBV4-1	NA	NA	CASSQVGLGYEQYF	TGCGCCAGCAGCCAAGTAGGGTTAGGCTACGAGCAGTACTTC
TRBJ2-1	TRBV29-1	NA	NA	CSVEPTGAETYNEQFF	TGCAGCGTTGAACCCACGGGGGCAGAGACCTACAATGAGCAGTTCTTC
TRBJ2-7	TRBV6-5	NA	NA	CASSYGQTGYEQYF	TGTGCCAGCAGTTACGGCCAAACAGGGTACGAGCAGTACTTC
TRBJ2-7	TRBV13	TRBD2	few	CASSLGGGRMPEQYF	TGTGCCAGCAGCTTAGGGGGAGGGAGAATGCCTGAGCAGTACTTC
TRBJ1-1	TRBV15	NA	NA	CATSRDNAGNTEAFF	TGTGCCACCAGCAGGGACAATGCCGGGAACACTGAAGCTTTCTTT
TRBJ1-4	TRBV4-3	NA	NA	CASSQEGGSATNEKLFF	TGCGCCAGCAGCCAAGAGGGGGGGAGTGCGACTAATGAAAAACTGTTTTTT
TRBJ2-7	TRBV7-4	NA	NA	CASSKARPQGEQYF	TGTGCCAGCAGCAAGGCCAGGCCGCAGGGCGAGCAGTACTTC
TRBJ1-2	TRBV14	TRBD1	NA	CASSQVTGGNYGYTF	TGTGCCAGCAGCCAGGTGACAGGGGGCAACTATGGCTACACCTTC
TRBJ1-1	TRBV6-5	NA	NA	CASSYFQGSKTEAFF	TGTGCCAGCAGTTACTTCCAGGGCTCGAAGACTGAAGCTTTCTTT
TRBJ1-1	TRBV12-5	NA	NA	CASGLVQGILAEAFF	TGTGCTAGTGGTTTGGTACAGGGTATTTTGGCTGAAGCTTTCTTT
TRBJ1-2	TRBV19	NA	once	CASSKGFNGYTF	TGTGCCAGTAGTAAAGGTTTCAATGGCTACACCTTC
TRBJ2-1	TRBV14	TRBD2	NA	CASSQEIGLDNEQFF	TGTGCCAGCAGCCAAGAAATTGGACTAGACAATGAGCAGTTCTTC
TRBJ2-7	TRBV27	TRBD2	NA	CASRMGLEADEQYF	TGTGCCAGCCGAATGGGACTAGAGGCCGACGAGCAGTACTTC
TRBJ1-1	TRBV20-1	NA	NA	CSARNSQAFF	TGCAGTGCTAGAAACTCCCAAGCTTTCTTT
TRBJ2-1	TRBV5-1	TRBD2	NA	CASSLVGTSLNEQFF	TGCGCCAGCAGCTTGGTTGGGACTAGCTTGAATGAGCAGTTCTTC
TRBJ1-1	TRBV2	TRBD1	NA	CASILDRAVEAFF	TGTGCCAGCATCCTTGACAGGGCGGTTGAAGCTTTCTTT
TRBJ2-7	TRBV2	NA	NA	CASRGHEQYF	TGTGCCAGCAGGGGTCACGAGCAGTACTTC
TRBJ2-5	TRBV7-9	TRBD1	NA	CASSPTTGTSETQYF	TGTGCCAGCAGCCCTACGACAGGGACCTCGGAGACCCAGTACTTC
TRBJ2-7	TRBV10-2	NA	NA	CASSQGGGYEQYF	TGCGCCAGCAGCCAGGGTGGGGGGTACGAGCAGTACTTC
TRBJ1-4	TRBV28	TRBD1	once	CASSWDRAGEKLFF	TGTGCCAGCAGTTGGGACAGGGCAGGGGAAAAACTGTTTTTT
TRBJ2-1	TRBV27	TRBD2	NA	CASKPVAGGPSEQFF	TGTGCCAGCAAACCAGTAGCGGGAGGGCCTAGTGAGCAGTTCTTC
TRBJ1-4	TRBV7-9	TRBD1	NA	CASSLARQGGREKLFF	TGTGCCAGCAGCTTAGCAAGACAGGGTGGCAGAGAAAAACTGTTTTTT
TRBJ2-5	TRBV27	TRBD1	NA	CASREGQGGWETQYF	TGTGCCAGCAGGGAGGGACAGGGAGGATGGGAGACCCAGTACTTC
TRBJ1-3	TRBV6-5	TRBD1	NA	CASSLQGFPGNTIYF	TGTGCCAGCAGCTTACAGGGGTTTCCTGGAAACACCATATATTTT
TRBJ2-1	TRBV28	TRBD1	NA	CASSFVRGPDNEQFF	TGTGCCAGCAGTTTTGTAAGGGGGCCGGATAATGAGCAGTTCTTC
TRBJ2-1	TRBV2	TRBD2	NA	CASSEGGETSGYNEQFF	TGTGCCAGCAGTGAGGGCGGGGAAACTAGCGGTTACAATGAGCAGTTCTTC
TRBJ2-7	TRBV27	TRBD2	NA	CASSELAGSYEQYF	TGTGCCAGCAGCGAGCTAGCGGGAAGCTACGAGCAGTACTTC